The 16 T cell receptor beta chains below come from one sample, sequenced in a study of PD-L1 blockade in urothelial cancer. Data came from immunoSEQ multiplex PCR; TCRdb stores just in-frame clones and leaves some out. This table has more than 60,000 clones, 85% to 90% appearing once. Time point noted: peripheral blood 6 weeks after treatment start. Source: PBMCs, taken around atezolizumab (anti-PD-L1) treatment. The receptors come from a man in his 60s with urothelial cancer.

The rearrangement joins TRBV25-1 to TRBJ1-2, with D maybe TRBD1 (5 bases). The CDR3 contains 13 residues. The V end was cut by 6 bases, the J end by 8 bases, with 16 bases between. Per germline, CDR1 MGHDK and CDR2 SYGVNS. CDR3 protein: CASRGGSPGGYTF. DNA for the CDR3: TGTGCCAGCAGGGGGGGGTCCCCCGGCGGCTACACCTTC.

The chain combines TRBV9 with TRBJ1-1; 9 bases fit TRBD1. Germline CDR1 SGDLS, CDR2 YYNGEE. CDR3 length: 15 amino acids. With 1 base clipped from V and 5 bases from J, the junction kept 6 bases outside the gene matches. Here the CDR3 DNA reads TGTGCCAGCAGCGTATCCGGGACAGGGATAACTGAAGCTTTCTTT. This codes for CASSVSGTGITEAFF.

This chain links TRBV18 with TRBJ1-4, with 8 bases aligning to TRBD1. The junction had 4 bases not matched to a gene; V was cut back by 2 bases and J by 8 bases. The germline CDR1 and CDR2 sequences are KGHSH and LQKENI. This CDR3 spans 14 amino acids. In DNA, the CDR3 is TGTGCCAGCTCACCAAACAGGGGGGCCGAAAAACTGTTTTTT. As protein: CASSPNRGAEKLFF. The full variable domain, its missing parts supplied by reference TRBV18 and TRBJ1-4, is NAGVMQNPRHLVRRRGQEARLRCSPMKGHSHVYWYRQLPEEGLKFMVYLQKENIIDESGMPKERFSAEFPKEGPSILRIQQVVRGDSAAYFCASSPNRGAEKLFFGSGTQLSVL.

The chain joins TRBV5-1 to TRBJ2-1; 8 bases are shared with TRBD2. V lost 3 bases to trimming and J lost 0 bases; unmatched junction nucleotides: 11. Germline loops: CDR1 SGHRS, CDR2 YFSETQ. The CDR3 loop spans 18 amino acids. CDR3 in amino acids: CASSSEYGGTSSYNEQFF. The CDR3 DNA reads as TGCGCCAGCAGCTCTGAGTATGGGGGGACTAGCTCCTACAATGAGCAGTTCTTC. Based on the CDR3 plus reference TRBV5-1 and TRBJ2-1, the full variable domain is KAGVTQTPRYLIKTRGQQVTLSCSPISGHRSVSWYQQTPGQGLQFLFEYFSETQRNKGNFPGRFSGRQFSNSRSEMNVSTLELGDSALYLCASSSEYGGTSSYNEQFFGPGTRLTVL.

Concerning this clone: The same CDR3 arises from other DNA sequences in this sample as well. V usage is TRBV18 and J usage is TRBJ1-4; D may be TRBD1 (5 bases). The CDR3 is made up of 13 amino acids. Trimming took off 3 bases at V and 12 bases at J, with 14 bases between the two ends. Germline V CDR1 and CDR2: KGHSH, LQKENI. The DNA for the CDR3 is TGTGCCAGCTCACCCCAAGGAGCGGGGGAACTGTTTTTT. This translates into CASSPQGAGELFF.

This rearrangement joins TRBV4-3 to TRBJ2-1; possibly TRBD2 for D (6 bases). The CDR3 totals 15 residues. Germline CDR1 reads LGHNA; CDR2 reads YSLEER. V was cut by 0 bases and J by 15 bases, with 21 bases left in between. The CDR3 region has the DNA TGCGCCAGCAGCCAAGATAGCACTAGGAGACTAGGGACGTTCTTC. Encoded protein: CASSQDSTRRLGTFF.

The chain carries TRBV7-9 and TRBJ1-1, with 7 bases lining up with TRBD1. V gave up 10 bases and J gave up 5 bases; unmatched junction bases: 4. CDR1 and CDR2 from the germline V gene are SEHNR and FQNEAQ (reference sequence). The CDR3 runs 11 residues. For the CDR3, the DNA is TGTGCCATCCCAGGGGGTACTGAAGCTTTCTTT. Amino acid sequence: CAIPGGTEAFF.

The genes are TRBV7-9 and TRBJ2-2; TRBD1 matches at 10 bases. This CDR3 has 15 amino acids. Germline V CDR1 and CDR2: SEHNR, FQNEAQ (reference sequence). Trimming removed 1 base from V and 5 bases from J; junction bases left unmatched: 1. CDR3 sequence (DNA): TGTGCCAGCAGCTTAGAGGGACAGGGGACCGGGGAGCTGTTTTTT. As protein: CASSLEGQGTGELFF.

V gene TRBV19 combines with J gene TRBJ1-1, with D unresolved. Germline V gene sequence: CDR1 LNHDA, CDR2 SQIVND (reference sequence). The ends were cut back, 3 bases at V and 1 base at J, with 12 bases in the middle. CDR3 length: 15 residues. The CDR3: CASSILWGENTEAFF. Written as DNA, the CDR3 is TGTGCCAGTAGTATTCTTTGGGGAGAGAACACTGAAGCTTTCTTT.

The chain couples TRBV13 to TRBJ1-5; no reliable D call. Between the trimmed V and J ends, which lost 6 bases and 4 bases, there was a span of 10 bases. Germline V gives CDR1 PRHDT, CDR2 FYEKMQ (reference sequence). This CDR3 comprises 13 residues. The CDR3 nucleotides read TGTGCCAGCAGTTTCGGAGAGAATCAGCCCCAGCATTTT. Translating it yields CASSFGENQPQHF.

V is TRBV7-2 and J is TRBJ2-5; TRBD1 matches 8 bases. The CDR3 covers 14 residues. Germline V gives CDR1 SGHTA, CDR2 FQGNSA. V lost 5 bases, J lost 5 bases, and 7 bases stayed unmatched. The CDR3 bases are TGTGCCAGCAGCGAACAGGGGGTCGGGGAGACCCAGTACTTC. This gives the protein CASSEQGVGETQYF.

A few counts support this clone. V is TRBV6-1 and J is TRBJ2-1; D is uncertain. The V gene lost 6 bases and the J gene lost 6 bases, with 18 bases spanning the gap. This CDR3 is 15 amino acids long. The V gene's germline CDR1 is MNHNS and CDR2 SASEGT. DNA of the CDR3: TGTGCCAGCAGCAGACTCCCCGGAGCAGTCAATGAGCAGTTCTTC. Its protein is CASSRLPGAVNEQFF.

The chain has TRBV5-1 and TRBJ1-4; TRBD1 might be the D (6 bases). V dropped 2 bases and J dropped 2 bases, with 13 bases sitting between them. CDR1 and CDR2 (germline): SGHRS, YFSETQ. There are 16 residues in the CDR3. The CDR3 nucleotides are TGCGCCAGCAGCTTCCAGGGGCCAAGTACTAATGAAAAACTGTTTTTT. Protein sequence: CASSFQGPSTNEKLFF.

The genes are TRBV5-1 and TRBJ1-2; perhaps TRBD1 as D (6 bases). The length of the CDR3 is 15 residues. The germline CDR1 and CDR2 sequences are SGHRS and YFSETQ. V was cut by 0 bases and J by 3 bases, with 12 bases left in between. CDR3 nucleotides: TGCGCCAGCAGCTTGGATTCCAGGGGTGACTATGGCTACACCTTC. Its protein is CASSLDSRGDYGYTF.

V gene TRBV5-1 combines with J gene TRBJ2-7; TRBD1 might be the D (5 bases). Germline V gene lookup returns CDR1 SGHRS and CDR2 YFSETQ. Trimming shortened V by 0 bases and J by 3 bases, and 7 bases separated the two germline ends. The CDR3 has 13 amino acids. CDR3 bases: TGCGCCAGCAGCTTGGAGGGGTACTACGAGCAGTACTTC. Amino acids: CASSLEGYYEQYF.

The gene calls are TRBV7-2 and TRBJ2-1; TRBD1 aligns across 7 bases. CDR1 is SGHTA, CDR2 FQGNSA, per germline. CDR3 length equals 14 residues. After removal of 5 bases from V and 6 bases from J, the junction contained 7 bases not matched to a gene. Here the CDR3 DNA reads TGTGCCAGCAGCAGGGGACAGTCAGTCAATGAGCAGTTCTTC. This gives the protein CASSRGQSVNEQFF.